This is a list of T cell receptor beta chains from one sample in a study of blood T cell repertoires in COVID-19. Sequenced by immunoSEQ multiplex PCR; TCRdb stores in-frame clones only, minus some. The sample has more than 300,000 clones, about 83% seen once; the top ten hold roughly 1.3%. Sequencing input: peripheral blood. Receptors originate from a woman aged 45-59 years with acute or convalescent COVID-19. Both conserved end residues are part of each CDR3. D genes are given only for firm matches. The size field is filled for only some rows; it gives once, few, many or a size class.

>TRBV12-3/TRBV12-4|NA|TRBJ1-1|NA
TGTGCCAGCAGTTTAGGGCCTAACACTGAAGCTTTCTTT
CASSLGPNTEAFF
>TRBV6-2/TRBV6-3|NA|TRBJ2-5|TRBD2
TGTGCCAGCAGCCGAGAGGGTAGCGGGGGGAAGACCCAGTACTTC
CASSREGSGGKTQYF
>TRBV5-4|NA|TRBJ2-5|TRBD2
TGTGCCAGCAGCTTGTCTAGCGGCTTAGAAGGGACCCAGTACTTC
CASSLSSGLEGTQYF
>TRBV12-3/TRBV12-4|NA|TRBJ2-3|TRBD1
TGTGCCAGCAGCCGGACAGGGATAGATACGCAGTATTTT
CASSRTGIDTQYF
>TRBV12-3/TRBV12-4|NA|TRBJ1-1|NA
TGTGCCAGCAGTCCCTTGAACACTGAAGCTTTCTTT
CASSPLNTEAFF
>TRBV7-9|NA|TRBJ1-3|NA
TGTGCCAGCAGCTTAATCCAGTCGAACACCATATATTTT
CASSLIQSNTIYF
>TRBV6-1|NA|TRBJ2-3|NA
TGTGCCAGCAGTGAAAGCAGTGGGGGGAGCACAGATACGCAGTATTTT
CASSESSGGSTDTQYF
>TRBV3-1/TRBV3-2|NA|TRBJ1-3|NA
TGTGCCAGCAGCCAGGCACATGGAAACACCATATATTTT
CASSQAHGNTIYF
>TRBV5-1|NA|TRBJ1-1|NA
TGCGCCAGCAGCTTCGGGATGGAAAGTAATGGGGCTTTCTTT
CASSFGMESNGAFF
>TRBV6-4|NA|TRBJ1-6|TRBD1
TGTGCCAGCAGTGACGAGGCAGGGGGACCCCTCCACTTT
CASSDEAGGPLHF
>TRBV5-1|NA|TRBJ1-3|NA
TGCGCCAGCAGCTTGGCAGGGGTAGGAAACACCATATATTTT
CASSLAGVGNTIYF
>TRBV7-3|NA|TRBJ2-7|NA
TGTGCCAGCAGCTTAAGCGGCGATTTAGGTTACGAGCAGTACTTC
CASSLSGDLGYEQYF
>TRBV10-3|NA|TRBJ1-2|NA
TGTGCCATCAGTGAGTCCCAGGATGGTGACTATGGCTACACCTTC
CAISESQDGDYGYTF
>TRBV18|few|TRBJ1-1|TRBD1
TGTGCCAGCGTTACCGGGACAGGCATGAACACTGAAGCTTTCTTT
CASVTGTGMNTEAFF
>TRBV4-2|NA|TRBJ2-3|NA
TGTGCCAGCAGCCAAGAAAGGCAGGGCAGAGATACGCAGTATTTT
CASSQERQGRDTQYF
>TRBV27|NA|TRBJ1-5|NA
TGTGCCAGCAGTTTAGGAGGGTCCAATCAGCCCCAGCATTTT
CASSLGGSNQPQHF
>TRBV2|NA|TRBJ2-1|TRBD2
TGTGCCAGCAGATCTAGACTAGCGGGTAACAATGAGCAGTTCTTC
CASRSRLAGNNEQFF
>TRBV21-1|NA|TRBJ2-1|NA
TGTGCCAGCAGCAATCTCAGGGAAAGGGGTTACAATGAGCAGTTCTTC
CASSNLRERGYNEQFF
>TRBV27|NA|TRBJ2-5|TRBD1
TGTGCCAGCAGTACTACCGGGACAGGCTACCAAGAGACCCAGTACTTC
CASSTTGTGYQETQYF
>TRBV19|NA|TRBJ2-2|NA
TGTGCCAGTAGTAATCAGAACACCGGGGAGCTGTTTTTT
CASSNQNTGELFF
>TRBV5-4|NA|TRBJ1-2|TRBD1
TGTGCCACCAAAGACAGGGCGGATATCTATGGCTACACCTTC
CATKDRADIYGYTF
>TRBV3-1/TRBV3-2|NA|TRBJ2-1|TRBD2
TGTGCCAGCAGCCAAGATTCTAGCGGGGGGGGCAATGAGCAGTTCTTC
CASSQDSSGGGNEQFF
>TRBV28|NA|TRBJ1-1|NA
TGTGCCAGCAGTAAAGGGGGGGAGAACACTGAAGCTTTCTTT
CASSKGGENTEAFF
>TRBV9|NA|TRBJ2-1|NA
TGTGCCAGCAGCGTAGTAAGCGGGCCATACAATGAGCAGTTCTTC
CASSVVSGPYNEQFF
>TRBV30|NA|TRBJ1-1|TRBD1
TGTGCCTACACGCTGGGGACAGGGGTGATCACTGAAGCTTTCTTT
CAYTLGTGVITEAFF
>TRBV30|NA|TRBJ2-1|NA
TGTGCCTGGACGGGGACAACTAGCTACAATGAGCAGTTCTTC
CAWTGTTSYNEQFF
>TRBV7-9|NA|TRBJ1-6|NA
TGTGCCAGCAGCTTGGGAGGGGGGGATAATTCACCCCTCCACTTT
CASSLGGGDNSPLHF
>TRBV12-3/TRBV12-4|NA|TRBJ1-1|TRBD1
TGTGCCAGCAGTCCCCCCCAGGGGGCTGAAGCTTTCTTT
CASSPPQGAEAFF